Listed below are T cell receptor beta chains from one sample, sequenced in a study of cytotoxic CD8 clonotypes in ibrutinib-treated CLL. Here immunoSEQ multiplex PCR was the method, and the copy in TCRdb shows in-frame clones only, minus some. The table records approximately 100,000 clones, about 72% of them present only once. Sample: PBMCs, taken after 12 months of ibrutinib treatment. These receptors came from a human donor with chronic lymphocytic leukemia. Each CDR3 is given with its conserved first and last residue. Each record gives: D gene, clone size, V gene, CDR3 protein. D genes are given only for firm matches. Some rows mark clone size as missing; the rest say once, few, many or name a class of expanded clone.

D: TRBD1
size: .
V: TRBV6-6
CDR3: CASSSTQGSGSYGYTF

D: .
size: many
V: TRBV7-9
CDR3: CASSSLHEQYF

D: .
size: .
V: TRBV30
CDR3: CAWSFSSGVGAFF

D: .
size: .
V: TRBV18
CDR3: CASSPGDEQFF

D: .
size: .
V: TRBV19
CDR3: CASKVGLSSPLHF

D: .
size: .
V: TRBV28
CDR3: CASSLTDNQPQHF

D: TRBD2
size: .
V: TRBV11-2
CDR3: CASSLLAGALSSGELFF

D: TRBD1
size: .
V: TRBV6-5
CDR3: CASSQQGPAWGYTF

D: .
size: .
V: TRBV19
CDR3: CASSITAASNQPQHF

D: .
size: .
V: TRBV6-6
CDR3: CASSYLRGSRLEQYF

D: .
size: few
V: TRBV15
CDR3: CATSSHTDTQYF

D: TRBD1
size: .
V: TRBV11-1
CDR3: CASSFNRGAESEQFF

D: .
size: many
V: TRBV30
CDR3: CAWRGAHQKGNEQFF

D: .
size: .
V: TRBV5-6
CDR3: CASSDRTEPYEQYF

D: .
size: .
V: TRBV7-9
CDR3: CASSLLGTDTQYF

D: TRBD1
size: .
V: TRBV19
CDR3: CASRPGQGNGELFF

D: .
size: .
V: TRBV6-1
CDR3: CASSASSGGRYGYTF

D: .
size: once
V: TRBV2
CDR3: CASKDRGAPNQPQHF

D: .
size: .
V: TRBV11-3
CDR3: CASSLTGTSKAFF

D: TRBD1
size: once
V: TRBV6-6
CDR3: CASSPGGMANTEAFF

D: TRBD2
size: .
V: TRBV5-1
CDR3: CASSLSGGDYGYEQYF

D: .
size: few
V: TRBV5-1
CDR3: CASSLSWKGGPYEQYF

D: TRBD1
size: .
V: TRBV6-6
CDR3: CASRQGAGGYTF

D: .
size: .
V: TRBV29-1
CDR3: CSVEGQVGGANVLTF

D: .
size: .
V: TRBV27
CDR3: CASSFGGIRDTQYF

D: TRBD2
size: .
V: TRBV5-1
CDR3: CASSLVSGLGRPTQYF

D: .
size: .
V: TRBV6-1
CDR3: CASRRPPEETQYF

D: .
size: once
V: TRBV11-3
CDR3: CASSFDGGAVDKTQYF

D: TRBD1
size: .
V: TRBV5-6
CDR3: CASSPYEDRDVKEQFF

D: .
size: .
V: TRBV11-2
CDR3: CASSLANRETQYF

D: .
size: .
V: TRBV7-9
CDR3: CASSLGTVNEQFF

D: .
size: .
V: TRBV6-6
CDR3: CASSFGPNNEQFF

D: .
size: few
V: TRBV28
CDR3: CASKTGVGNTEAFF

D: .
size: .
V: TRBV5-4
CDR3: CASRRGIEGANVLTF

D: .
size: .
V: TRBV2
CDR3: CASGLILENTEAFF

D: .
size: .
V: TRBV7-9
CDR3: CASSPQGTNTEAFF

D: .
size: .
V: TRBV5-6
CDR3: CASSLDTEAFF